This T cell receptor beta chain was recovered during a study of T cells in Graves' hyperthyroidism and ophthalmopathy. Diagnosing involved the use of clinical symptoms, serum thyroxine and TRAb, thyroid ultrasound and orbital computed tomography. Trimming stripped 5 bases from V and 7 bases from J, with 18 bases between. This CDR3 region has 15 residues. Germline V gene lookup returns CDR1 MDHEN and CDR2 SYDVKM. Amplification targeted TCR beta CDR3 regions from RNA transcripts. An initial round of RT-PCR targeting the TCR CDR3 relied on the HTBI primer set. TCRdb used MiXCR to reprocess the multiplex PCR reads, holding one entry per CDR3 protein. The sample has approximately 620,000 distinct CDR3 sequences, around 15% seen once; the top ten hold less than 3.5%.

The rearrangement joins TRBV28 to TRBJ1-3; D gene ambiguous. The sample consisted of blood. This receptor was obtained from a woman in her forties with Graves' ophthalmopathy. The chain's CDR3 is CASSLLARGTNTIYF. Written as DNA, the CDR3 is TGTGCCAGCAGTCTATTGGCCCGGGGAACCAACACCATATATTTT.